This T cell receptor beta chain emerged from a study of PD-1 blockade in mismatch repair-deficient tumors (dated by TCRdb to about 2017). At the level of the whole study: Between September 2013 and late 2016, fewer than 90 consecutive patients with some 12 mismatch repair-deficient cancer types, all previously treated and progressing, were enrolled in the trial. Deep sequencing of TCR CDR3 regions was used to track tumor-associated T cell clones in peripheral blood of patients responding to PD-1 blockade. The research as a whole found: Clones residing in the tumor, which were often undetectable in blood before treatment, expanded quickly after pembrolizumab and then contracted, generally before radiologic responses.

For each enrolled patient, mismatch repair deficiency was established using either polymerase chain reaction or immunohistochemistry. TCR sequencing was carried out for three patients who responded to pembrolizumab therapy. In the phase II trial, pembrolizumab PD-1 blockade was tested prospectively in advanced mismatch repair-deficient cancers, no matter which tissue of origin the cancers came from. Peripheral blood T cell samples were serially collected before and at multiple times after PD-1 blockade was started. Blood sampling times were expressed in weeks after the first pembrolizumab dose. Of note for this clone: Its antigen is still unknown. Per-nucleotide qualities are absent, and no much larger clonotype sits a single base away.

The germline V gene gives CDR1 as MGHDK and CDR2 as SYGVNS. The junction carries 16 bases between V and J, which are trimmed by 4 bases and 0 bases respectively. Including cysteine and phenylalanine, the CDR3 has 16 amino acids. The CDR3 DNA has 48 bases and is translated from base 1. The receptor library was made with the immunoSEQ multiplex PCR assay. Drawn from immuneACCESS, this table holds only the in-frame rearrangements with V and J called that TCRdb kept. Clones are partly lost; checked studies trace under half to an unresolved V gene and leave the rest unexplained. This sample is represented by around 100,000 clones; 60% to 85% of them were singletons. The ten largest account for 4% to 6% of the sample.

The sample here was peripheral blood, taken 60 weeks after starting pembrolizumab. The source of this sequence is an adult with mismatch repair-deficient cancer. The rearrangement joined TRBV25-1 to TRBJ2-7, with no D gene named confidently. The DNA is as follows: TGTGCCAGCAGTGCCGGGCTAAACTCCGGCTCCTACGAGCAGTACTTC. This gives the protein CASSAGLNSGSYEQYF.